This TCR beta chain was recorded in a study of blood T cell repertoires in COVID-19. Study-wide context: Collection of acute and convalescent COVID-19 samples took place in the United States, Italy and Spain. The cDNA or gDNA used as material had been derived from T cells, B-cell-depleted T cells, or PBMCs.

CDR3 length: 8 amino acids. Germline CDR1 reads SQVTM; CDR2 reads ANQGSEA. V lost 6 bases to trimming and J lost 7 bases, with 3 bases between them. In the authors' methods: For nucleated cells, counts were estimated from reference gene primer amplification. Profiled with immunoSEQ multiplex PCR; TCRdb holds only in-frame clones, not every one. V and J calls and clone size are given by that table; D and trimming were obtained from the DNA. The data show 110,000 to 150,000 clones, over 70% seen once. The chain links TRBV29-1 to TRBJ1-2, with D unresolved. This TCR was sampled from a woman in her sixties or seventies with acute or convalescent COVID-19. Sequencing used peripheral blood. CDR3 protein: CSVSGYTF. CDR3 bases: TGCAGCGTCAGTGGCTACACCTTC.